This T cell receptor beta chain emerged from a study of cytomegalovirus exposure and HLA in healthy donors. Vbeta (60) and Jbeta (13) primers were used in the PCR. Assay used: immunoSEQ multiplex PCR; TCRdb lists only in-frame clones, some missing. The table lists more than 85,000 clones, 76% of them singletons. Germline values: CDR1 SGHNT, CDR2 YENEEA. This CDR3 has 15 amino acids. V dropped 5 bases and J dropped 6; count of bases not matched to a gene: 6. The sequenced material came from PBMCs. This receptor was taken from a man aged 25-45 years in good health and CMV-seropositive. The chain employs TRBV11-3 and TRBJ2-1, with TRBD1 identical over 11 bases. For the CDR3, the DNA is TGTGCCAGCAGCCAGCGGGGGACAGGGGGCAATGAGCAGTTCTTC. Translated, it gives CASSQRGTGGNEQFF.